This T cell receptor (beta chain) originates from a study of technical replicates of blood from a handful of donors. TCRdb's copy holds only in-frame clones and misses some; the assay was immunoSEQ multiplex PCR. The sample shows more than 50,000 clones, around nine tenths of them seen only once. Germline assignment: CDR1 WSHSY and CDR2 SAAADI. The CDR3 sequence is 14 residues long. With 2 bases removed from V and 0 bases from J, the gap between germline ends came to 7 bases. The chain recombines TRBV10-2 with TRBJ1-1, with D unclear. The material sequenced was PBMCs. This receptor was taken from a human donor in good health. Some clones in this sample may be carry-over from other donors' samples. CDR3 sequence (DNA): TGCGCCAGCAGTGAGGGCAGAATGAACACTGAAGCTTTCTTT. Amino acid sequence: CASSEGRMNTEAFF.